Listed here are 13 T cell receptor beta chains from one sample, sequenced in a study of blood T cell repertoires in COVID-19. This table comes from immunoSEQ multiplex PCR, and its TCRdb copy is limited to in-frame clones, with some not included. Here the sample spans roughly 180,000 clones, roughly four fifths being singletons. Sequencing was done on a sample of peripheral blood. The receptors derive from a woman aged 40 to 50 with COVID-19, enrolled during active disease.

This chain links TRBV7-9 with TRBJ2-2; TRBD1 matches at 9 bases. This CDR3 has 15 residues. The germline V gene encodes CDR1 SEHNR and CDR2 FQNEAQ (reference sequence). J gave up 3 bases and V 3 bases, and 2 bases lay outside the gene matches. The CDR3 DNA is TGTGCCAGCAGCTTGAGGGACAGGGACACCGGGGAGCTGTTTTTT. Protein: CASSLRDRDTGELFF.

This chain links TRBV6-5 with TRBJ2-1; weak D call: TRBD1 (5 bases). The germline CDR1 and CDR2 sequences are MNHEY and SVGAGI. V lost 10 bases and J lost 6, with 13 bases in between. The CDR3 has 12 amino acids. The CDR3 here is CATTGWGNEQFF. CDR3 coding DNA: TGTGCCACCACAGGATGGGGCAATGAGCAGTTCTTC.

V gene TRBV13 combines with J gene TRBJ1-6; D gene unclear. The CDR3 length is 16 residues. V was clipped by 5 bases and J by 2 bases, with 13 bases between them. Germline V lookup: CDR1 PRHDT, CDR2 FYEKMQ (reference sequence). CDR3 sequence: CASSDGRSAYNSPLHF. The CDR3, as DNA: TGTGCCAGCAGCGACGGGAGGAGCGCCTATAATTCACCCCTCCACTTT.

This clone appeared once. V and J are TRBV27 and TRBJ2-3, with 8 bases fitting TRBD2. With 6 bases clipped from V and 11 bases from J, the junction kept 13 bases outside the gene matches. The CDR3 runs 14 residues. CDR1 and CDR2 (germline): MNHEY, SMNVEV (reference sequence). As DNA, the CDR3 is TGTGCCAGCAGCGAAACGAGGGTAGCGGGGAAGCAGTATTTT. It specifies CASSETRVAGKQYF.

The J gene is TRBJ2-7, the V gene TRBV27; TRBD1 aligns across 10 bases. From germline, CDR1 is MNHEY and CDR2 SMNVEV (reference sequence). This CDR3 comprises 14 residues. Germline trimming cut 5 bases from V and 2 bases from J; bases unmatched to any gene: 3. The CDR3 loop reads CASSPGQGAYEQYV. For the CDR3, the DNA is TGTGCCAGCAGTCCAGGACAGGGGGCCTACGAGCAGTACGTC.

This chain joins TRBV3-1 (or the pseudogene TRBV3-2) and TRBJ2-7; 10 positions match TRBD2. Germline V gives CDR1 LGHDT, CDR2 YNNKEL (reference sequence). The CDR3 runs 17 residues. V shed 4 bases, J shed 6 bases, and the junction held 15 bases outside the gene matches. The CDR3 protein is CASSRLTSGTYPAEQYF. In DNA, the CDR3 is TGTGCCAGCAGCCGGCTTACTAGCGGGACTTATCCCGCCGAGCAGTACTTC.

The gene calls are TRBV11-2 and TRBJ2-3; D call uncertain. From germline, CDR1 is SGHAT and CDR2 FQNNGV. V shed 6 bases and J shed 4 bases, with 8 bases lying between them. The CDR3 has 12 residues. CDR3 region: CASSYSADTQYF. The CDR3 nucleotides read TGTGCCAGCAGTTATAGTGCAGATACGCAGTATTTT.

The V call is TRBV15, the J call TRBJ2-7, with D possibly matching TRBD2 (6 bases). Germline CDR1 LNHNV, CDR2 YYDKDF (reference sequence). Trimming took off 2 bases at V and 2 bases at J, with 19 bases between the two ends. The CDR3 totals 17 residues. The CDR3 loop reads CATSRHQAPGATYEQYF. CDR3 DNA sequence: TGTGCCACCAGCAGACACCAGGCTCCGGGAGCGACCTACGAGCAGTACTTC.

A note on this clone: Sequence at one end of the junction differs from germline and may be a read error. V and J are TRBV27 and TRBJ1-5; 11 bases align to TRBD1. This CDR3 comprises 13 residues. CDR1 and CDR2 (germline): MNHEY, SMNVEV (reference sequence). Here the CDR3 DNA reads TGTGCCGGCAGAATAATGGGGACAGGGGGATTGCATTTT. It codes for CAGRIMGTGGLHF.

The chain couples TRBV2 to TRBJ1-1; D call uncertain. The CDR3 extends over 13 amino acids. The V end lost 10 bases, the J end lost 5 bases, and 17 bases lay between the germline ends. Germline CDR1 is SNHLY and CDR2 is FYNNEI. The CDR3 region has the DNA TGTGCCACCCAACGACCGGGGTCGACTGAAGCTTTCTTT. It encodes CATQRPGSTEAFF.

V and J are TRBV27 and TRBJ1-2; 8 bases align to TRBD1. CDR1 MNHEY and CDR2 SMNVEV come from the germline V gene (reference sequence). The CDR3 is made up of 15 amino acids. J was trimmed by 5 bases and V by 3 bases; bases with no gene match: 8. In DNA, the CDR3 is TGTGCCAGCAGTTTTAGGGCAGGGGGCGTTTATGGCTACACCTTC. Translated, it gives CASSFRAGGVYGYTF.

With regard to this clone: This specimen includes other DNA sequences encoding the same CDR3. This chain connects TRBV6-4 to TRBJ2-3, with TRBD2 identical over 8 bases. Per germline, CDR1 MRHNA and CDR2 SNTAGT. The CDR3 length is 14 residues. V lost 4 bases, J lost 1 base, and 1 base stayed unmatched. In DNA, the CDR3 is TGTGCCAGCAGTGGTAGCGGGGGCACAGATACGCAGTATTTT. Its protein is CASSGSGGTDTQYF.

J is TRBJ2-5 and V is TRBV30; 8 nucleotides agree with TRBD2. CDR3 length: 14 residues. V dropped 0 bases and J dropped 7; count of bases not matched to a gene: 7. Germline assignment: CDR1 GTSNPN and CDR2 SVGIG (reference sequence). The CDR3 DNA reads as TGTGCCTGGAGTGTTTCCGGGGGGGGAGGGACCCAGTACTTC. Translating it yields CAWSVSGGGGTQYF.